The following is a T cell receptor (beta chain) sequence with its context. What it binds is not known. The conserved closing phenylalanine or tryptophan is absent in this CDR3, likely reflecting a read error. This specimen belongs to a study of tumor-infiltrating lymphocytes in primary liver carcinoma. Study outcomes and limitations: Among top clones, only about 7-24% appeared in all five tumor regions. Tumors had a top-250-clone fraction that was significantly higher than blood (p = 0.039). Tumor-adjacent and tumor-blood pairs displayed less overlap than did pairs of tumor regions.

Reverse transcription of about 0.5 ug total RNA with a constant-region primer produced TCR beta cDNA. Slightly modified ARM-PCR, run as three nested multiplex PCR rounds, produced the TCR beta libraries. Two initial PCR rounds of around 9 cycles each paired TRBV1-TRBV30 forward primers with a C-beta reverse primer. One entry per CDR3 protein results from TCRdb running MiXCR on the multiplex PCR reads. This table holds some 180,000 distinct CDR3 sequences, 85% found once. It was from roughly 20-30 mg of unsorted bulk tissue that RNA and DNA were co-extracted. Patients diagnosed with primary liver carcinoma received treatment through surgical resection. The CDR3 totals 17 residues. Germline values: CDR1 SGHAT, CDR2 FQDESV (reference sequence).

J is TRBJ2-4 and V is TRBV11-1; 8 bases line up with TRBD2. The origin of this receptor is a middle-aged man with primary liver carcinoma and hepatitis B virus infection. Sequenced material: tumor tissue from primary liver carcinoma. Here the CDR3 reads CASSFTGSSGTKIIQYL. CDR3 sequence (DNA): TGTGCCAGCAGCTTTACCGGGAGTAGCGGGACCAAAATCATTCAGTACTTA.